The 16 T cell receptor beta chains below were found in one sample sequenced in a study of shared clonotypes between healthy human individuals. Clones were read by immunoSEQ multiplex PCR, and TCRdb kept only the in-frame ones, dropping some. The table shows 2 million to 2.5 million clones, with about 95% occurring only once. Naive CD8 cells lacked CD45RO, underwent positive selection for CCR7 and left out terminally differentiated effector memory CD45RA+ cells. Sequencing was carried out using naive CD8+ T cells sorted from blood. These receptors were collected from a man younger than 35 in good health.

V gene TRBV27 combines with J gene TRBJ2-5; D may correspond to TRBD1 or TRBD2 (5 bases each). V was trimmed by 1 base and J by 4 bases, leaving 22 bases between them. The CDR3 totals 18 residues. CDR1 MNHEY and CDR2 SMNVEV come from the germline V gene (reference sequence). The CDR3 is CASSLLGTPASVSETQYF. The CDR3, as DNA: TGTGCCAGCAGTTTATTAGGGACCCCTGCCTCCGTATCAGAGACCCAGTACTTC.

V usage is TRBV5-6 and J usage is TRBJ1-2; D is possibly TRBD1 (6 bases). This CDR3 contains 12 residues. Trimming shortened V by 5 bases and J by 8 bases, and 13 bases separated the two germline ends. CDR1 is SGHDT, CDR2 YYEEEE, per germline. The CDR3 DNA reads as TGTGCCAGCAGTGAGGGGGGCACGGGCTACACCTTC. This translates into CASSEGGTGYTF.

For this clone: The sample holds other DNA sequences that translate to the same CDR3. The V and J genes are TRBV29-1 and TRBJ2-3, with 7 bases matching TRBD1. The CDR3 spans 13 residues. V gave up 4 bases and J gave up 1 base; unmatched junction bases: 2. The germline V gene encodes CDR1 SQVTM and CDR2 ANQGSEA. CDR3 amino acids: CSVVGGGTDTQYF. The CDR3 bases are TGCAGCGTTGTAGGGGGCGGCACAGATACGCAGTATTTT.

The chain joins TRBV7-9 to TRBJ1-6, with D maybe TRBD1 (5 bases). From germline, CDR1 is SEHNR and CDR2 FQNEAQ (reference sequence). The CDR3 loop spans 18 amino acids. V was cut by 3 bases and J by 7 bases, with 22 bases left in between. The chain's CDR3 is CASSLGGIGESINSPLHF. CDR3 nucleotide sequence: TGTGCCAGCAGCTTGGGGGGTATAGGAGAAAGCATCAATTCACCCCTCCACTTT.

The rearrangement uses TRBV4-3 and TRBJ2-5, with 8 bases that match TRBD2. The trim removed 0 bases at V and 5 bases at J, leaving 11 bases unmatched. The germline V gene encodes CDR1 LGHNA and CDR2 YSLEER. The CDR3 runs 17 residues. The CDR3 DNA reads as TGCGCCAGCAGCCAAGATGTTAGCGGGACATCCGGGGAGACCCAGTACTTC. It is translated as CASSQDVSGTSGETQYF.

This chain uses TRBV19 with TRBJ1-5; D might be TRBD1 (6 bases). There are 16 residues in the CDR3. Germline values: CDR1 LNHDA, CDR2 SQIVND (reference sequence). The V end lost 6 bases, the J end lost 8 bases, and 23 bases lay between the germline ends. The CDR3 DNA is TGTGCCAGTAGGTCAGGGGACAAGGGGACCTTAGAGCCCCAGCATTTT. This gives the protein CASRSGDKGTLEPQHF.

This clone was counted a single time. The sample carries other DNA sequences with the same CDR3. The chain uses TRBV27 and TRBJ2-2, with D possibly being TRBD1 or TRBD2 (5 bases each). Germline V gene sequence: CDR1 MNHEY, CDR2 SMNVEV (reference sequence). The length of the CDR3 is 14 residues. Trimming removed 3 bases at V and 3 bases at J, with 8 bases between. The CDR3 bases are TGTGCCAGCAGTTTTTTGGGGGACACCGGGGAGCTGTTTTTT. This translates into CASSFLGDTGELFF.

In DNA form, the CDR3 reads TGTGCCAGCAGCTTTCAAGGAGGGGGCTCCTACGAGCAGTACTTC. Translated, it gives CASSFQGGGSYEQYF. This sequence joins TRBV5-6 and TRBJ2-7; tentatively, D is TRBD1 or TRBD2 (6 bases each). V lost 2 bases, J lost 0 bases, and 12 bases lay in between. Germline CDR1 SGHDT, CDR2 YYEEEE. This CDR3 is built from 15 residues.

The J gene is TRBJ1-1, the V gene TRBV2, with D perhaps matching TRBD1 (5 bases). With 2 bases removed from V and 4 bases from J, the gap between germline ends came to 8 bases. This CDR3 has 13 residues. The V gene's germline CDR1 is SNHLY and CDR2 FYNNEI. CDR3 in amino acids: CASSEWQGTEAFF. The CDR3 DNA follows: TGTGCCAGCAGTGAATGGCAGGGCACTGAAGCTTTCTTT.

V gene TRBV11-2 combines with J gene TRBJ2-3, with D possibly matching TRBD1 (6 bases). Germline V lookup: CDR1 SGHAT, CDR2 FQNNGV. The CDR3 has 17 residues. V was clipped by 6 bases and J by 0 bases, with 19 bases between them. The CDR3 sequence is CASRSGEWALSTDTQYF. The CDR3, as DNA: TGTGCCAGCAGATCAGGGGAATGGGCCCTTAGCACAGATACGCAGTATTTT.

V and J are TRBV9 and TRBJ2-7, with TRBD2 matching over 7 bases. Germline V gene data show CDR1 as SGDLS and CDR2 as YYNGEE. V was pared by 3 bases and J by 6 bases, with 18 bases of the junction left unmatched. The CDR3 runs to 17 residues. CDR3 in amino acids: CASSGGDPAGEGVEQYF. CDR3 nucleotides: TGTGCCAGCAGCGGTGGGGATCCGGCGGGAGAGGGAGTCGAGCAGTACTTC.

This clone was found a few times. Different DNA sequences within this sample yield the same CDR3. V and J are TRBV10-1 and TRBJ1-1; D is undetermined. The germline V and J ends were trimmed by 4 bases and 1 base, with 7 bases remaining between them. The CDR3 has 13 residues. Germline V gives CDR1 WNHNN, CDR2 SYGVQD (reference sequence). In nucleotides, the CDR3 is TGCGCCAGCAGTGCAACAGCGAACACTGAAGCTTTCTTT. It specifies CASSATANTEAFF.

V usage is TRBV27 and J usage is TRBJ1-2; 11 nucleotides align to TRBD1. Germline CDR1 reads MNHEY; CDR2 reads SMNVEV (reference sequence). The V and J ends lost 2 bases and 8 bases, in that order; junction bases with no gene match: 7. The CDR3 spans 15 residues. CDR3: CASSLDRTGGDGYTF. As DNA, the CDR3 is TGTGCCAGCAGTTTAGATAGGACAGGGGGCGACGGCTACACCTTC.

The chain uses TRBV4-3 and TRBJ2-7; 8 nucleotides agree with TRBD1. V shed 3 bases and J 7 bases; nucleotides not matched to a gene: 8. The length of the CDR3 is 14 residues. Germline CDR1 reads LGHNA; CDR2 reads YSLEER. CDR3 amino acids: CASSHRTGPGEQYF. In DNA, the CDR3 is TGCGCCAGCAGCCATAGGACAGGGCCAGGAGAGCAGTACTTC.

This chain connects TRBV14 to TRBJ2-3, with TRBD2 matching over 7 bases. With V trimmed by 3 bases and J by 1 base, 4 bases remained unmatched. The CDR3 totals 15 residues. Per germline, CDR1 SGHDN and CDR2 FVKESK. The CDR3 loop is CASSHFSGGTDTQYF. Written as DNA, the CDR3 is TGTGCCAGCAGCCACTTCAGCGGGGGCACAGATACGCAGTATTTT. The full variable domain, its missing parts supplied by reference TRBV14 and TRBJ2-3, is EAGVTQFPSHSVIEKGQTVTLRCDPISGHDNLYWYRRVMGKEIKFLLHFVKESKQDESGMPNNRFLAERTGGTYSTLKVQPAELEDSGVYFCASSHFSGGTDTQYFGPGTRLTVL.

This sequence joins TRBV4-2 and TRBJ2-2, with TRBD2 as a possible D gene (6 bases). Trimming took off 0 bases at V and 1 base at J, with 18 bases between the two ends. Germline lookup yields CDR1 LGHNA and CDR2 YNFKEQ. The CDR3 consists of 19 residues. This CDR3 reads CASSQDLGSTEGNTGELFF. As DNA, the CDR3 is TGTGCCAGCAGCCAAGATTTGGGGTCAACGGAGGGGAACACCGGGGAGCTGTTTTTT.